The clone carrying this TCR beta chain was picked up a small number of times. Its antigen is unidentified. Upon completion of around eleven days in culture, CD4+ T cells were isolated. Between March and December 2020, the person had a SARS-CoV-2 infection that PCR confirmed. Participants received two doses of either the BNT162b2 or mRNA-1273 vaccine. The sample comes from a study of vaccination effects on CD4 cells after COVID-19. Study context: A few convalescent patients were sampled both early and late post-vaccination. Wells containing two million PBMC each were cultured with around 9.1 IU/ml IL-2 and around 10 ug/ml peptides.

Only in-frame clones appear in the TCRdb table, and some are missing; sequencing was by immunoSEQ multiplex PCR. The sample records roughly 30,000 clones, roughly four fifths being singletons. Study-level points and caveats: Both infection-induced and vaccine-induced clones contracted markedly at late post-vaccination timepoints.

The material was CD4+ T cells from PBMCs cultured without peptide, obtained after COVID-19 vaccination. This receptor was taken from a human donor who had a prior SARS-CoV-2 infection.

DNA for the CDR3: TGCGCCAGCAGCCAACTTACAGGGGAGGTCGGGGAGCTGTTTTTT. This codes for CASSQLTGEVGELFF. This chain joins TRBV5-1 and TRBJ2-2; possible D gene TRBD1, 7 bases. This CDR3 spans 15 amino acids. V was clipped by 4 bases and J by 7 bases, with 17 bases between them. Germline V gene data show CDR1 as SGHRS and CDR2 as YFSETQ.